The 26 T cell receptor beta chains reported below all come from one sample, sequenced in a study of cytomegalovirus exposure and HLA in healthy donors. Both 60 Vbeta primers and 13 Jbeta primers went into the PCR. TCRdb keeps only in-frame clones here, not all; method: immunoSEQ multiplex PCR. In the table there are some 84,000 clones, around 68% of which are singletons. Sequencing input: PBMCs. These receptors came from a woman in her forties in good health and CMV-seropositive.

The V call is TRBV7-9, the J call TRBJ2-5; possible D gene TRBD2, 6 bases. The CDR3 has 15 amino acids. Deletions cut 3 bases from V and 1 base from J, with 12 bases between. Germline V gene lookup returns CDR1 SEHNR and CDR2 FQNEAQ (reference sequence). The CDR3 coding sequence is TGTGCCAGCAGCTTCGGGACTTTCGGCCAAGAGACCCAGTACTTC. It encodes CASSFGTFGQETQYF.

The chain combines TRBV25-1 with TRBJ1-2; D call uncertain. In germline, CDR1 is MGHDK, CDR2 SYGVNS. The CDR3 covers 13 residues. V gave up 2 bases and J gave up 6 bases, with 10 bases separating them. The CDR3 sequence is CASSEAVSDGYTF. The CDR3 nucleotides are TGTGCCAGCAGTGAAGCTGTTAGTGATGGCTACACCTTC.

The CDR3 protein is CASSLAPPPAGGPDTQYF. In DNA, the CDR3 is TGTGCCAGCAGCTTAGCCCCTCCGCCAGCGGGAGGGCCTGATACGCAGTATTTT. The chain employs TRBV7-2 and TRBJ2-3; the match to TRBD2 covers 10 bases. The CDR3 has 18 amino acids. The V gene end was trimmed by 0 bases and the J gene end by 6 bases; junction bases not matched to a gene: 12. The germline V gene encodes CDR1 SGHTA and CDR2 FQGNSA.

The chain uses TRBV7-6 and TRBJ2-7; TRBD2 is a possible D gene (7 bases). Trimming cost V 4 bases and J 2 bases, with 15 bases left between them. The CDR3 spans 15 residues. Per the germline V gene, CDR1 is SGHVS and CDR2 is FNYEAQ. CDR3 nucleotides: TGTGCCAGCAGCTCAGGAGGGGGGGCAGCCTACGAGCAGTACTTC. This gives the protein CASSSGGGAAYEQYF.

This clone has only one observation. The rearrangement links TRBV2 to TRBJ2-1; 11 bases line up with TRBD2. This CDR3 is 19 amino acids long. Looked up from germline, CDR1 is SNHLY and CDR2 is FYNNEI. V was clipped by 6 bases and J by 7 bases; unmatched bases: 20. CDR3: CASSKPGGTSGRLGNEQFF. The CDR3 coding sequence is TGTGCCAGCAGCAAACCCGGGGGAACTAGCGGGAGATTGGGTAATGAGCAGTTCTTC.

This clone appeared once. The CDR3 reads CASSLRLLASTDTQYF. The CDR3 DNA follows: TGTGCCAGCAGCTTACGCCTACTAGCTAGCACAGATACGCAGTATTTT. The chain carries TRBV11-2 and TRBJ2-3; D might be TRBD2 (6 bases). V lost 2 bases and J 0 bases, leaving 12 bases between the germline ends. Germline CDR1 and CDR2: SGHAT and FQNNGV. The CDR3 has 16 residues.

The genes are TRBV11-2 and TRBJ2-2; 10 positions match TRBD2. V shed 1 base, J shed 4 bases, and the junction held 3 bases outside the gene matches. In germline, CDR1 is SGHAT, CDR2 FQNNGV. CDR3 length: 16 residues. The CDR3 here is CASSLGLAGVTGELFF. The CDR3 DNA reads as TGTGCCAGCAGCTTAGGTCTAGCGGGAGTCACCGGGGAGCTGTTTTTT. Combining the CDR3 with reference TRBV11-2 and TRBJ2-2 gives the whole variable domain EAGVAQSPRYKIIEKRQSVAFWCNPISGHATLYWYQQILGQGPKLLIQFQNNGVVDDSQLPKDRFSAERLKGVDSTLKIQPAKLEDSAVYLCASSLGLAGVTGELFFGEGSRLTVL.

The chain combines TRBV7-2 with TRBJ2-2; 8 bases match TRBD2. This CDR3 spans 16 amino acids. The V gene end was trimmed by 2 bases and the J gene end by 1 base; junction bases not matched to a gene: 3. The V gene's germline CDR1 is SGHTA and CDR2 FQGNSA. The CDR3 region is CASSLMAGGNTGELFF. CDR3 DNA sequence: TGTGCCAGCAGCTTAATGGCGGGAGGGAACACCGGGGAGCTGTTTTTT.

CDR3 residues: CASSFQAGSGNTIYF. The DNA of the CDR3 is TGTGCCAGCAGCTTCCAAGCGGGCTCTGGAAACACCATATATTTT. This sequence joins TRBV7-9 and TRBJ1-3; D gene unclear. CDR3 size: 15 residues. V lost 3 bases to trimming and J lost 0 bases, with 9 bases between them. The V gene's germline CDR1 is SEHNR and CDR2 FQNEAQ (reference sequence).

The chain recombines TRBV10-3 with TRBJ2-2; 8 bases are a match to TRBD1. V lost 0 bases and J lost 6; bases outside the gene matches: 6. Germline V gene sequence: CDR1 ENHRY, CDR2 SYGVKD. CDR3 length equals 16 residues. DNA for the CDR3: TGTGCCATCAGTGAGTCGACGGCACAGGGGGCCGGGGAGCTGTTTTTT. Translation: CAISESTAQGAGELFF.

This clone came up a few times. This rearrangement joins TRBV6-5 to TRBJ1-2; a weak D match, TRBD1 (5 bases). The CDR3 covers 14 residues. With 6 bases removed from V and 6 bases from J, the gap between germline ends came to 17 bases. Germline-derived CDR1 and CDR2 are MNHEY and SVGAGI. This CDR3 reads CASSRTFTGDGYTF. CDR3 in DNA: TGTGCCAGCAGCCGGACATTCACTGGGGATGGCTACACCTTC.

The V call is TRBV7-6, the J call TRBJ2-1, with a possible D match to TRBD1 (5 bases). The CDR3 has 15 residues. Germline lookup yields CDR1 SGHVS and CDR2 FNYEAQ. V lost 1 base and J 2 bases, leaving 9 bases between the germline ends. CDR3 amino acids: CASSLDQGPYNEQFF. The CDR3 DNA follows: TGTGCCAGCAGCTTAGACCAGGGCCCCTACAATGAGCAGTTCTTC.

The chain links TRBV9 to TRBJ2-7; 7 nucleotides line up with TRBD1. Losses at the gene ends were 4 bases for V and 5 bases for J; bases not matched to a gene: 6. The CDR3 is made up of 13 amino acids. The germline V gene has CDR1 SGDLS and CDR2 YYNGEE. The CDR3 DNA sequence: TGTGCCAGCAGCCCAGGGACAGTTCACGAGCAGTACTTC. Protein product: CASSPGTVHEQYF. The full variable domain, in which reference TRBV9 and TRBJ2-7 provide the parts outside the CDR3, is DSGVTQTPKHLITATGQRVTLRCSPRSGDLSVYWYQQSLDQGLQFLIQYYNGEERAKGNILERFSAQQFPDLHSELNLSSLELGDSALYFCASSPGTVHEQYFGPGTRLTVT.

The CDR3 DNA reads as TGTGCCAGCAGCGTAGCTAGGCGACCAGATACGCAGTATTTT. This sequence encodes CASSVARRPDTQYF. V and J are TRBV9 and TRBJ2-3, with D uncertain. Trimming removed 0 bases at V and 4 bases at J, with 9 bases between. The CDR3 runs to 14 residues. Germline-derived CDR1 and CDR2 are SGDLS and YYNGEE.

This rearrangement joins TRBV18 to TRBJ2-7; 11 bases map to TRBD1. This CDR3 spans 14 amino acids. Trimming took 2 bases from V and 7 from J; bases not matched to a gene: 4. Per germline, CDR1 KGHSH and CDR2 LQKENI. CDR3 coding DNA: TGTGCCAGCTCACCAGGGACAGGGGGTCATGAGCAGTACTTC. This sequence encodes CASSPGTGGHEQYF.

The chain uses TRBV10-3 and TRBJ2-5; 7 bases map to TRBD2. Gene TRBJ2-7 matches the end of the DNA better, so the J call may be wrong. From germline, CDR1 is ENHRY and CDR2 SYGVKD. The CDR3 extends over 14 amino acids. The CDR3, as DNA: TGTGCCATCAGTGACCAGGCGGGGGAGGGCGAGCAGTACTTC. It specifies CAISDQAGEGEQYF.

The chain has TRBV4-1 and TRBJ1-2, with D tentatively TRBD1 (5 bases). V lost 7 bases and J lost 8, with 20 bases in between. The CDR3 loop spans 14 amino acids. Per the germline V gene, CDR1 is MGHRA and CDR2 is YSYEKL. In nucleotides, the CDR3 is TGCGCCAGCACCCCGGGGGGGTTGGTCGAGGGCTACACCTTC. This encodes CASTPGGLVEGYTF.

The V gene is TRBV5-4, the J gene TRBJ2-1; D not resolved. CDR1 SGHNT and CDR2 YYREEE come from the germline V gene (reference sequence). V was pared by 4 bases and J by 2 bases, with 10 bases between. There are 14 residues in the CDR3. For the CDR3, the DNA is TGTGCCAGCAGCCATAGAGCAACCTACAATGAGCAGTTCTTC. This gives the protein CASSHRATYNEQFF.

The CDR3 DNA reads as TGTGCCAGCAGCTTCGGGGGGCTCGAGCAGTACTTC. Encoded protein: CASSFGGLEQYF. The chain recombines TRBV7-9 with TRBJ2-7, with a weak D call TRBD2 (7 bases). This CDR3 spans 12 amino acids. V gave up 3 bases and J gave up 6 bases, with 9 bases separating them. Germline assignment: CDR1 SEHNR and CDR2 FQNEAQ (reference sequence). Based on the CDR3 plus reference TRBV7-9 and TRBJ2-7, the full variable domain is DTGVSQNPRHKITKRGQNVTFRCDPISEHNRLYWYRQTLGQGPEFLTYFQNEAQLEKSRLLSDRFSAERPKGSFSTLEIQRTEQGDSAMYLCASSFGGLEQYFGPGTRLTVT.

The rearrangement uses TRBV29-1 and TRBJ2-7, with 7 bases identical to TRBD1. The CDR3 spans 12 residues. The trim removed 8 bases at V and 3 bases at J, leaving 7 bases unmatched. Germline values: CDR1 SQVTM, CDR2 ANQGSEA. The chain's CDR3 is CSFTGAGYEQYF. As DNA, the CDR3 is TGCAGCTTCACAGGGGCAGGCTACGAGCAGTACTTC.

This chain uses TRBV2 with TRBJ2-1, with 9 bases matching TRBD1. The length of the CDR3 is 15 residues. With V trimmed by 3 bases and J by 3 bases, 3 bases remained unmatched. Per the germline V gene, CDR1 is SNHLY and CDR2 is FYNNEI. CDR3 in DNA: TGTGCCAGCAGTGAGGGACAGGGTCGCTACAATGAGCAGTTCTTC. This sequence encodes CASSEGQGRYNEQFF.

This clone came up a few times. The V gene is TRBV9, the J gene TRBJ1-3; D is undetermined. The germline CDR1 and CDR2 sequences are SGDLS and YYNGEE. CDR3 length: 14 residues. The V end lost 3 bases, the J end lost 0 bases, and 7 bases lay between the germline ends. Here the CDR3 DNA reads TGTGCCAGCAGCGCGGTCCCCTCTGGAAACACCATATATTTT. Protein product: CASSAVPSGNTIYF.

V usage is TRBV28 and J usage is TRBJ2-5; TRBD1 is a possible D gene (6 bases). The last part of the DNA fits TRBJ2-7 better; the J call may be wrong. Germline V gene data show CDR1 as MDHEN and CDR2 as SYDVKM. This CDR3 is 16 amino acids long. The CDR3 reads CASSLTLGAGSYEQYF. CDR3 sequence (DNA): TGTGCCAGCAGTTTAACTCTGGGGGCCGGCTCCTACGAGCAGTACTTC.

The chain carries TRBV5-5 and TRBJ1-4, with TRBD1 matching 9 bases. The CDR3 extends over 18 amino acids. Germline V CDR1 and CDR2: SGHKS, YYEKEE (reference sequence). V trimming: 2 bases; J trimming: 0 bases; junction bases outside the gene matches: 8. CDR3 in amino acids: CASSLRDRVVPTNEKLFF. In DNA form, the CDR3 reads TGTGCCAGCAGCTTACGGGACAGGGTCGTCCCAACTAATGAAAAACTGTTTTTT.

The chain couples TRBV7-2 to TRBJ1-1, with 12 bases fitting TRBD1. Germline CDR1 is SGHTA and CDR2 is FQGNSA. Trimming removed 4 bases from V and 0 bases from J; junction bases left unmatched: 6. The CDR3 runs to 17 residues. The CDR3 sequence: CASSWGTGGGLNTEAFF. The CDR3 region has the DNA TGTGCCAGCAGCTGGGGGACAGGGGGCGGTTTGAACACTGAAGCTTTCTTT.

V gene TRBV5-6 combines with J gene TRBJ2-3; 10 positions match TRBD2. Germline lookup yields CDR1 SGHDT and CDR2 YYEEEE. Trimming took 1 base from V and 3 from J; bases not matched to a gene: 8. This CDR3 is 17 amino acids long. The DNA of the CDR3 is TGTGCCAGCAGCTTGAGGGCTAGCGGGAGTAGAACAGATACGCAGTATTTT. This translates into CASSLRASGSRTDTQYF.